This T cell receptor (beta chain) was recovered during a study of Ad26.COV2.S vaccination and SARS-CoV-2 variants. Assay: immunoSEQ multiplex PCR; the TCRdb copy retains only in-frame clones and omits some. This table holds 350,000 to 400,000 clones, approximately 90% found once. Indicated treatment: over 15 received Ad26.COV2.S at low or high dose, single or two shots; several received placebo; per-sample allocation not given. Samples came from day 63 after the first vaccine or placebo injection. CDR1 SGHTA and CDR2 FQGNSA come from the germline V gene. The CDR3 consists of 15 residues. Between the trimmed V and J ends, which lost 1 base and 0 bases, there was a span of 7 bases.

The TCR comes from a person between 18 and 65 years old who received the Ad26.COV2.S COVID-19 vaccine or a placebo. The rearrangement uses TRBV7-2 and TRBJ1-3; D is unclear. The sample here was peripheral blood, taken in a trial of Ad26.COV2.S vaccine versus placebo. The DNA for the CDR3 is TGTGCCAGCAGCTTAGGAGGGTTCTCTGGAAACACCATATATTTT. Translating gives CASSLGGFSGNTIYF.